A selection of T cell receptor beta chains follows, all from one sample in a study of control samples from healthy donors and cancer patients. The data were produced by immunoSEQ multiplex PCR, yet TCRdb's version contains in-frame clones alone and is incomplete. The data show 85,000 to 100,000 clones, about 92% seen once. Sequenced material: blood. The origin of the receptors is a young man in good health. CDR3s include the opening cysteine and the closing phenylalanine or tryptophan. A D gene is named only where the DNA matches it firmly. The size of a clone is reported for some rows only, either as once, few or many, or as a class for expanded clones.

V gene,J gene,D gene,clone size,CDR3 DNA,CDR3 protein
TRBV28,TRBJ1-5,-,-,TGTGCCAGCAGTTCTTTTTCGGGGTTCGGTCAGCCCCAGCATTTT,CASSSFSGFGQPQHF
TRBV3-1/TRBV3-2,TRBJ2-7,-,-,TGTGCCAGCAGCCAAGGGAAACAGGCAACTTACGAGCAGTACTTC,CASSQGKQATYEQYF
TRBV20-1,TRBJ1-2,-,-,TGCAGTGCTAGTCACGGCTACACCTTC,CSASHGYTF
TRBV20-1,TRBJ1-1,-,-,TGCAGTGCTATGACAGTATCTGAAGCTTTCTTT,CSAMTVSEAFF
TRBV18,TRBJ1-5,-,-,TGTGCCAGCTCACCATCGTCGTCCGATCAGCCCCAGCATTTT,CASSPSSSDQPQHF
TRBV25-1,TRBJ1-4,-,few,TGTGCCAGCAGTGCGTTTGCAACTAATGAAAAACTGTTTTTT,CASSAFATNEKLFF
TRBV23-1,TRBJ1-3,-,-,TGCGCCAGCACTACGGGACATTTGGCTGGAAACACCATATATTTT,CASTTGHLAGNTIYF
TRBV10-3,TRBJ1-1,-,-,TGTGCCATCAGTGTACAGGCCACTGAAGCTTTCTTT,CAISVQATEAFF
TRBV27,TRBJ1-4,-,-,TGTGCCAGCAGCCGCGGGACTTCGGGGTCGGGAAAACTGTTTTTT,CASSRGTSGSGKLFF
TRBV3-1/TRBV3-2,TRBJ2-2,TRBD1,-,TGTGCCAGCAGCCAAGACCAAGAAGGGAACGGACAGGGCGGATGGGAGCTGTTTTTT,CASSQDQEGNGQGGWELFF
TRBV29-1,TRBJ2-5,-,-,TGCAGCGTTGGGGACTCGGGAAAGACCCAGTACTTC,CSVGDSGKTQYF
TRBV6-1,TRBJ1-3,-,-,TGTGCCAGCAGTGAAAGTCCGGGGACCTCTGGAAACACCATATATTTT,CASSESPGTSGNTIYF
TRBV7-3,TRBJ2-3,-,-,TGTGCCAGCTTGCGAGTGGCTACGCAGTATTTT,CASLRVATQYF
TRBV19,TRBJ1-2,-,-,TGTGCCAGTAGTATTCAGGGGCATAACTATGGCTACACCTTC,CASSIQGHNYGYTF
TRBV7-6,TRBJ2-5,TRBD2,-,TGTGCCAGCAGCTTCCCTGGGACTAGCGGGATAGGAATGGAGACCCAGTACTTC,CASSFPGTSGIGMETQYF
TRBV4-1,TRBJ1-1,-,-,TGCGCCAGCAGCCAAACACGGAACACTGAAGCTTTCTTT,CASSQTRNTEAFF
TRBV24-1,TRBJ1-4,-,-,TGTGCCACCAGTGATCCGAGTACAGGGAAACTGTTTTTT,CATSDPSTGKLFF
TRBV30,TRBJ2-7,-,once,TGTGCCGGGGAACAGGGGACTGGGGAGCAGTACTTC,CAGEQGTGEQYF
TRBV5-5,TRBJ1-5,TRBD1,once,TGTGCCAGCAGCCGTAGGACAGGGGAAAACAATCAGCCCCAGCATTTT,CASSRRTGENNQPQHF
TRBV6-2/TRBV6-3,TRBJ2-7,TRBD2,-,TGTGCCAGCAGTCCGGGACTACTCTACGAGCAGTACTTC,CASSPGLLYEQYF
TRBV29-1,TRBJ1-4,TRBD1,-,TGCAGCGTCCCATCCCGGACAGGTGAAAAACTGTTTTTT,CSVPSRTGEKLFF
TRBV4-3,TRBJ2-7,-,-,TGCGCCAGCAGCCCGTCGGCGGGATCCTCCTACGAGCAGTACTTC,CASSPSAGSSYEQYF
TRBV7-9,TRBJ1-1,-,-,TGTGCCAGCAGCTTTGGGGGTTCCGCTGAAGCTTTCTTT,CASSFGGSAEAFF
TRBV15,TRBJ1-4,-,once,TGTGCCACCAGCAGGAAACGGACCGACATTACCACTAATGAAAAACTGTTTTTT,CATSRKRTDITTNEKLFF
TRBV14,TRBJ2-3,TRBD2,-,TGTGCCAGCAGCCAATGGCGACTAGCGGGAGGAGCAGATACGCAGTATTTT,CASSQWRLAGGADTQYF
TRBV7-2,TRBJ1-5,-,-,TGTGCCAGCAGTCCAAAACGGGGGTCGCCGGGGGTCCAGCATTTT,CASSPKRGSPGVQHF
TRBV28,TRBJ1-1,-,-,TGTGCCAGCAGTTTGGCAGGGGATATGAACACTGAAGCTTTCTTT,CASSLAGDMNTEAFF
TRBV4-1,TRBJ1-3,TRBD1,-,TGCGCCAGCAGCGCGACAGGGGGCCTCTCTGGAAACACCATATATTTT,CASSATGGLSGNTIYF
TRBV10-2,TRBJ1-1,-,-,TGCGCCAGCAGTGGGCAACAGGGGAACACTGAAGCTTTCTTT,CASSGQQGNTEAFF
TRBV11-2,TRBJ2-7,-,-,TGTGCCAGCAGCTCTGGATCCTACGAGCAGTACTTC,CASSSGSYEQYF
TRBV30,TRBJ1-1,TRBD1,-,TGTGCCTGGAGTGCCAGGGGGGCGAACACTGAAGCTTTCTTT,CAWSARGANTEAFF
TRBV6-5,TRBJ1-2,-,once,TGTGCCAGCAGTCCAGGGCGTCGTAACTATGGCTACACCTTC,CASSPGRRNYGYTF
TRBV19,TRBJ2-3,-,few,TGTGCCAGTAGTGAATTTGGCAACCCTAGCACAGATACGCAGTATTTT,CASSEFGNPSTDTQYF
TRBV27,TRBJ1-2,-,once,TGTGCCACTGCGACCCCGGATGGCTACACCTTC,CATATPDGYTF
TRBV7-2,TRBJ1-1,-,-,TGTGCCAGCAGGCCGCAGGGAAACACTGAAGCTTTCTTT,CASRPQGNTEAFF
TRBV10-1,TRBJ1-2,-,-,TGCGCCAGCAGCCAAGGGAACCCTGGGTATGGCTACACCTTC,CASSQGNPGYGYTF
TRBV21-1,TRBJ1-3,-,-,TGTGCCAGCAGCAAATCTCCCCTGGGACCTCGCAATCTCCTCTCTGGAAACACCATATATTTT,CASSKSPLGPRNLLSGNTIYF
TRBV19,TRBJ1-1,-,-,TGTGCCAGTAGTGGTACATGGGGTCGGGCTGAAGCTTTCTTT,CASSGTWGRAEAFF
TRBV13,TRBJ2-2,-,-,TGTGCCAGCAGCTTAGAACGGGGGTCCAGTCCTCTAGACACCGGGGAGCTGTTTTTT,CASSLERGSSPLDTGELFF
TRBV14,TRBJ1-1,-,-,TGTGCCAGCAGCCAGGGGAGTCAACTCGGGAACACTGAAGCTTTCTTT,CASSQGSQLGNTEAFF
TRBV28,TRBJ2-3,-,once,TGTGCCAGCAGTTTATCGGGAGACACAGATACGCAGTATTTT,CASSLSGDTDTQYF
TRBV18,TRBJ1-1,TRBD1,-,TGTGCCAGCTCTCTCGGACAGGGTGGAGGTACTGAAGCTTTCTTT,CASSLGQGGGTEAFF
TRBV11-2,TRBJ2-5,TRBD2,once,TGTGCCAGCAGCTCACCTCCCCGGACTAGCCTTAAACAAGAGACCCAGTACTTC,CASSSPPRTSLKQETQYF
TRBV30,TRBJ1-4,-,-,TGTGCCTGGAGTGCCGTCGTCGGGACTAATGAAAAACTGTTTTTT,CAWSAVVGTNEKLFF
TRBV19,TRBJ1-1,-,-,TGTGCCAGTAGTATAGCGGGGGTGGGGAGTAGCACTGAAGCTTTCTTT,CASSIAGVGSSTEAFF
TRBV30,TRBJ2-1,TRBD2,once,TGTGCCTTCGCCTGGGGGGGGAATGGAGATGAGCAGTTCTTC,CAFAWGGNGDEQFF
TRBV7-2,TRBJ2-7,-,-,TGTGCCAGCAGCTTAATGCGCTACGAGCAGTACTTC,CASSLMRYEQYF
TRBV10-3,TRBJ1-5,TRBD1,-,TGTGCCATCAGTGATCCCGGGACAGGGCATCAGCCCCAGCATTTT,CAISDPGTGHQPQHF
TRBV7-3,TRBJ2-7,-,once,TGTGCCAGCAGCCCCTCGACGGATGGGTACGAGCAGTACTTC,CASSPSTDGYEQYF
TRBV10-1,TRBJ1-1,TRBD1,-,TGCGCCAGCAGAGCCGGGACAGCGAACACTGAAGCTTTCTTT,CASRAGTANTEAFF
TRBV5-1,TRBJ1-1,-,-,TGCGCCAGCAGCTCCAGGGGTTCTAACACTGAAGCTTTCTTT,CASSSRGSNTEAFF
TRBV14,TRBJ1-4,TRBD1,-,TGTGCCAGCAGGGGCCGGGACAGGGGGCCCCAATCCAATGAAAAACTGTTTTTT,CASRGRDRGPQSNEKLFF
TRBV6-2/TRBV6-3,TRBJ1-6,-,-,TGTGCCAGCAGTTACTCGTCAGGGGCTTCACCCCTCCACTTT,CASSYSSGASPLHF
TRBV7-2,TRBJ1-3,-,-,TGTGCCAGCAGCTTCAACAGGGCTGGAAACACCATATATTTT,CASSFNRAGNTIYF
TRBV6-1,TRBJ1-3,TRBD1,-,TGTGCCAGCAGTGTATCCGGGACAGGACCTTGGTCGGTGAACACCATATATTTT,CASSVSGTGPWSVNTIYF